These 21 T cell receptor beta chains came from one sample sequenced in a study of T-cell reconstitution after alpha-beta-depleted transplantation in children. Unique molecular identifiers featured in how the TCRbeta library was prepared. TCRdb used MiXCR to reprocess the PCR reads, holding one entry per CDR3 protein. Among about 830,000 distinct CDR3 sequences listed, 15% to 20% were seen once. This specimen was PBMCs, mostly from graft donor cells, taken 360 days after TCRalphabeta/CD19-depleted stem cell transplant. These receptors originate from a male patient between 10 and 17 years old who had a stem cell transplant for acute lymphoblastic leukemia, so the T cells may come from the graft donor.

This chain uses TRBV13 with TRBJ1-1; D uncertain. The ends were cut back, 4 bases at V and 8 bases at J, with 20 bases in the middle. This CDR3 has 15 amino acids. Germline values: CDR1 PRHDT, CDR2 FYEKMQ (reference sequence). CDR3 nucleotide sequence: TGTGCCAGCAGCTGCCCTACCCTGTCAAGCGTGGAAGCTTTCTTT. Its translation is CASSCPTLSSVEAFF.

The V gene is TRBV20-1, the J gene TRBJ2-7; D gene ambiguous. The CDR3 contains 13 residues. The V gene lost 5 bases and the J gene lost 6 bases, with 17 bases spanning the gap. Germline-derived CDR1 and CDR2 are DFQATT and SNEGSKA (reference sequence). The CDR3 DNA reads TGCAGTGCTCTTATCGCGAGGTTAGGCGAGCAGTACTTC. It translates to CSALIARLGEQYF.

This clonotype was counted ten times or more. J is TRBJ2-2 and V is TRBV2, with a tentative D call TRBD2 (5 bases). The CDR3 spans 15 residues. Germline loops: CDR1 SNHLY, CDR2 FYNNEI. V lost 3 bases to trimming and J lost 0 bases, with 8 bases between them. As DNA, the CDR3 is TGTGCCAGCAGTGACAAGGACTCGAACACCGGGGAGCTGTTTTTT. Translated, it gives CASSDKDSNTGELFF. The whole variable domain, filled in from reference TRBV2 and TRBJ2-2, reads EPEVTQTPSHQVTQMGQEVILRCVPISNHLYFYWYRQILGQKVEFLVSFYNNEISEKSEIFDDQFSVERPDGSNFTLKIRSTKLEDSAMYFCASSDKDSNTGELFFGEGSRLTVL.

The V call is TRBV24-1, the J call TRBJ2-1, with 11 bases lining up with TRBD2. The CDR3 length is 23 residues. The germline V gene encodes CDR1 KGHDR and CDR2 SFDVKD. V was pared by 2 bases and J by 3 bases, with 23 bases of the junction left unmatched. The CDR3 nucleotides are TGTGCCACCAGTGATTCGGGGAGGGCTAGACTAGCGGGAAGCCCGGACTTCTACAATGAGCAGTTCTTC. Translation gives CATSDSGRARLAGSPDFYNEQFF.

The rearrangement joins TRBV29-1 to TRBJ2-3; D is perhaps TRBD2 (6 bases). The CDR3 runs to 13 residues. Per the germline V gene, CDR1 is SQVTM and CDR2 is ANQGSEA. Trimming left V 6 bases short and J 2 bases short, with 12 bases between. In DNA form, the CDR3 reads TGCAGCGTCCAGGGAGGATTCACAGATACGCAGTATTTT. This codes for CSVQGGFTDTQYF.

V is TRBV20-1 and J is TRBJ2-7; D gene ambiguous. The CDR3 contains 14 residues. In germline, CDR1 is DFQATT, CDR2 SNEGSKA (reference sequence). The V gene lost 3 bases and the J gene lost 1 base, with 13 bases spanning the gap. CDR3 residues: CSASLFGPSYEQYF. The CDR3, as DNA: TGCAGTGCTAGTCTTTTCGGGCCGTCCTACGAGCAGTACTTC.

This clonotype was seen a few times. V and J are TRBV5-1 and TRBJ2-3; 8 bases match TRBD1. Trimming took 2 bases from V and 1 from J; bases not matched to a gene: 3. The CDR3 is 15 residues long. Germline CDR1 is SGHRS and CDR2 is YFSETQ. CDR3 amino acids: CASSFWGQGTDTQYF. CDR3 DNA: TGCGCCAGCAGCTTCTGGGGACAGGGCACAGATACGCAGTATTTT.

Only a few counts were recorded for this clonotype. The V call is TRBV7-6, the J call TRBJ2-7; the D gene is possibly TRBD1 (5 bases). V dropped 2 bases and J dropped 4 bases, with 12 bases sitting between them. This CDR3 comprises 14 residues. CDR1 and CDR2 from the germline V gene are SGHVS and FNYEAQ. CDR3 DNA: TGTGCCAGCAGCTTATATGGGGCAGTTTACGAGCAGTACTTC. Translation gives CASSLYGAVYEQYF.

The gene calls are TRBV7-8 and TRBJ1-6; D call uncertain. V was cut by 4 bases and J by 0 bases, with 16 bases left in between. The CDR3 covers 18 residues. CDR1 SGHVS and CDR2 FQNEAQ come from the germline V gene. CDR3 DNA: TGTGCCAGCAGCTCATGGACCGATTCGAGCTCCTATAATTCACCCCTCCACTTT. Protein product: CASSSWTDSSSYNSPLHF.

This clonotype was seen more than once but under ten times. This sequence joins TRBV29-1 and TRBJ1-2; maybe TRBD1 (6 bases). The ends were cut back, 4 bases at V and 4 bases at J, with 7 bases in the middle. The CDR3 runs to 11 residues. Germline CDR1 reads SQVTM; CDR2 reads ANQGSEA. CDR3 residues: CSVGTVYGYTF. The CDR3 nucleotides read TGCAGCGTTGGGACAGTCTATGGCTACACCTTC. Variable domain in full (rest from reference TRBV29-1 and TRBJ1-2): SAVISQKPSRDICQRGTSLTIQCQVDSQVTMMFWYRQQPGQSLTLIATANQGSEATYESGFVIDKFPISRPNLTFSTLTVSNMSPEDSSIYLCSVGTVYGYTFGSGTRLTVV.

This clonotype was observed a handful of times. The gene calls are TRBV20-1 and TRBJ1-2; perhaps TRBD1 as D (6 bases). Germline V gene lookup returns CDR1 DFQATT and CDR2 SNEGSKA (reference sequence). The CDR3 has 13 residues. V was clipped by 2 bases and J by 6 bases, with 13 bases between them. The CDR3 DNA reads as TGCAGTGCTAGACTCCCAGGGGCAAATGGCTACACCTTC. It codes for CSARLPGANGYTF.

The genes are TRBV19 and TRBJ1-2; maybe TRBD1 (5 bases). CDR3 length: 15 residues. Trimming pared 4 bases from V and 2 bases from J, leaving 14 bases between. Germline V gives CDR1 LNHDA, CDR2 SQIVND (reference sequence). CDR3 sequence reads: CASSKLGQGNYGYTF. CDR3 nucleotides: TGTGCCAGTAGTAAGCTGGGCCAGGGAAACTATGGCTACACCTTC.

This clonotype was observed a few times. The V and J genes are TRBV12-3 or TRBV12-4 and TRBJ1-6, with a tentative D call TRBD1 (5 bases). V shed 3 bases and J shed 5 bases, with 11 bases lying between them. This CDR3 contains 15 residues. The CDR3 loop is CASSFFGAHNSPLHF. Here the CDR3 DNA reads TGTGCCAGCAGTTTCTTCGGGGCCCATAATTCACCCCTCCACTTT.

The chain is built from TRBV12-3 or TRBV12-4 and TRBJ2-5; D call uncertain. The CDR3 consists of 11 residues. V shed 7 bases and J shed 8 bases, with 11 bases lying between them. CDR3 residues: CASTSRATQYF. DNA of the CDR3: TGTGCCAGCACCTCCCGCGCTACCCAGTACTTC.

V and J are TRBV30 and TRBJ1-1; a possible D gene is TRBD1 (6 bases). V was shortened by 5 bases and J by 8 bases, with 12 bases between the two germline ends. CDR3 length: 11 amino acids. The germline V gene encodes CDR1 GTSNPN and CDR2 SVGIG (reference sequence). Here the CDR3 reads CAWDLTGEAFF. The CDR3 region has the DNA TGTGCCTGGGATCTTACAGGGGAAGCTTTCTTT.

This chain joins TRBV10-2 and TRBJ2-7; the match to TRBD1 covers 11 bases. The CDR3 is 15 residues long. The germline CDR1 and CDR2 sequences are WSHSY and SAAADI. Trimming took 7 bases from V and 4 from J; bases not matched to a gene: 9. The CDR3 coding sequence is TGCGCCAGCACCGAAAGGGACAGGGGGAGGTACGAGCAGTACTTC. Its translation: CASTERDRGRYEQYF.

The chain uses TRBV29-1 and TRBJ1-5; a weak D match, TRBD1 (5 bases). The CDR3 covers 13 residues. CDR1 and CDR2 from the germline V gene are SQVTM and ANQGSEA. The V and J ends lost 4 bases and 5 bases respectively, with 12 bases between them. CDR3 protein: CSVARERYQPQHF. Written as DNA, the CDR3 is TGCAGCGTTGCCAGGGAGAGGTATCAGCCCCAGCATTTT.

The rearrangement links TRBV4-1 to TRBJ2-4; 7 bases match TRBD1. CDR3 length equals 19 residues. V lost 0 bases, J lost 2 bases, and 13 bases stayed unmatched. Germline CDR1 MGHRA, CDR2 YSYEKL. The CDR3 sequence: CASSQDGQVGVGTKNIQYF. CDR3 nucleotides: TGCGCCAGCAGCCAAGACGGACAGGTCGGCGTCGGCACCAAAAACATTCAGTACTTC.

This clonotype was observed a few times. The rearrangement uses TRBV6-6 and TRBJ1-1; D call uncertain. The CDR3 contains 11 residues. V was trimmed by 8 bases and J by 11 bases, leaving 15 bases between them. The V gene's germline CDR1 is MNHNY and CDR2 SVGAGI (reference sequence). The CDR3 loop is CASVTWGEAFF. CDR3 in DNA: TGTGCCAGCGTCACGTGGGGTGAGGCTTTCTTT.

The chain has TRBV6-6 and TRBJ2-1, with D perhaps matching TRBD1 (5 bases). Trimming took off 6 bases at V and 8 bases at J, with 11 bases between the two ends. This CDR3 has 12 amino acids. CDR1 and CDR2 (germline): MNHNY, SVGAGI (reference sequence). DNA for the CDR3: TGTGCCAGCAGAAGCGACAGCTATGAGCAGTTCTTC. Protein: CASRSDSYEQFF.

CDR3 amino acids: CASSLGWTGGEAFF. The CDR3 region has the DNA TGCGCCAGCAGCTTGGGTTGGACAGGGGGTGAAGCTTTCTTT. The chain uses TRBV5-1 and TRBJ1-1, with 10 bases lining up with TRBD1. CDR1 and CDR2 from the germline V gene are SGHRS and YFSETQ. This CDR3 is 14 amino acids long. The trim removed 0 bases at V and 7 bases at J, leaving 3 bases unmatched.